This T cell receptor (beta chain) was identified in a study of T cells after posttransplantation cyclophosphamide. Methotrexate plus calcineurin inhibitor accompanied controls' myeloablative marrow transplants; sampling was 1 year later. Measured with immunoSEQ multiplex PCR; TCRdb has only the in-frame clones, and not every one. The sample has about 3,700 clones, approximately 75% seen once. Trimming cost V 6 bases and J 7 bases; bases outside gene matches: 0. The length of the CDR3 is 12 residues. Germline V gives CDR1 WSHSY, CDR2 SAAADI. Material: PBMCs, obtained after allogeneic stem cell transplant with calcineurin inhibitor and methotrexate. The genes are TRBV10-2 and TRBJ1-6; 7 nucleotides line up with TRBD1. This clonotype was obtained from a female patient in her forties or fifties who received an allogeneic stem cell transplant from an unrelated donor, was CMV-positive, and had acute and chronic GVHD. Among the T cells, some may be from the graft donor. CDR3 loop: CASRDRNSPLHF. The CDR3 DNA follows: TGCGCCAGCAGGGACAGGAATTCACCCCTCCACTTT.